These 13 T cell receptor beta chains were sequenced from one sample in a study of cytomegalovirus exposure and HLA in healthy donors. The primer mix had 60 Vbeta and 13 Jbeta primers. Produced via immunoSEQ multiplex PCR; TCRdb's table is partial and in-frame only. This table has around 140,000 clones, around four fifths appearing once. Sample: PBMCs. These receptors originate from a female donor in good health and CMV-seronegative.

The rearrangement links TRBV7-9 to TRBJ2-1, with 9 bases aligning to TRBD1. The V gene's germline CDR1 is SEHNR and CDR2 FQNEAQ (reference sequence). The CDR3 consists of 14 residues. V was pared by 3 bases and J by 7 bases, with 4 bases of the junction left unmatched. Here the CDR3 reads CASSFGTGRNEQFF. For the CDR3, the DNA is TGTGCCAGCAGCTTTGGGACAGGGAGGAATGAGCAGTTCTTC.

The J gene is TRBJ2-7, the V gene TRBV5-4; 8 bases match TRBD1. The germline CDR1 and CDR2 sequences are SGHNT and YYREEE (reference sequence). Trimming took 3 bases from V and 2 from J; bases not matched to a gene: 7. The CDR3 is 15 amino acids. The DNA of the CDR3 is TGTGCCAGCAGCTGGGGCAGGGGACAGGCCTACGAGCAGTACTTC. Translation: CASSWGRGQAYEQYF.

The chain uses TRBV25-1 and TRBJ2-1; D is possibly TRBD2 (6 bases). The CDR3 has 15 amino acids. V dropped 3 bases and J dropped 4 bases, with 13 bases sitting between them. Germline lookup yields CDR1 MGHDK and CDR2 SYGVNS. CDR3 nucleotide sequence: TGTGCCAGCAGTGATAGCGGAGGAGAATACAATGAGCAGTTCTTC. It is translated as CASSDSGGEYNEQFF.

The chain employs TRBV21-1 and TRBJ2-3; no check of the table's D call, TRBD2, against the DNA was made. TRBV21-1 is termed a pseudogene. The CDR3 runs 16 residues. The CDR3 loop reads CASSAGTSGNTDTQYF. The CDR3 DNA follows: TGTGCCAGCAGCGCCGGGACTAGCGGGAATACAGATACGCAGTATTTT.

V gene TRBV30 combines with J gene TRBJ1-5; 7 bases agree with TRBD1. CDR1 and CDR2 (germline): GTSNPN, SVGIG (reference sequence). J was trimmed by 4 bases and V by 2 bases; bases with no gene match: 2. The length of the CDR3 is 13 residues. For the CDR3, the DNA is TGTGCCTGGAGTAAGGGGGCGAATCAGCCCCAGCATTTT. It codes for CAWSKGANQPQHF.

This chain connects TRBV14 to TRBJ2-1, with TRBD2 matching over 8 bases. The CDR3 contains 17 residues. Trimming removed 0 bases from V and 3 bases from J; junction bases left unmatched: 7. CDR1 and CDR2 (germline): SGHDN, FVKESK. The CDR3 loop reads CASSQDWERGNYNEQFF. The CDR3 coding sequence is TGTGCCAGCAGCCAAGATTGGGAGCGGGGGAACTACAATGAGCAGTTCTTC.

The V and J genes are TRBV6-1 and TRBJ1-2, with 10 bases that match TRBD1. Trimming at V came to 4 bases and at J to 3 bases, leaving 17 bases not matched to a gene. The CDR3 sequence is 19 residues long. Germline V gene lookup returns CDR1 MNHNS and CDR2 SASEGT. The CDR3 loop is CASSGLGQGLLVSDYGYTF. The CDR3 DNA reads as TGTGCCAGCAGTGGACTGGGACAGGGGTTATTGGTTTCCGACTATGGCTACACCTTC.

The V and J genes are TRBV7-9 and TRBJ1-1; 9 nucleotides line up with TRBD1. This CDR3 is 18 amino acids long. The germline CDR1 and CDR2 sequences are SEHNR and FQNEAQ (reference sequence). The J segment lost 3 bases and the V segment lost 1 base, leaving 12 bases of the junction unmatched. CDR3 bases: TGTGCCAGCAGCTTAGGTCTCGTGGACAGGGGTCGAGACACTGAAGCTTTCTTT. It specifies CASSLGLVDRGRDTEAFF.

The rearrangement uses TRBV10-3 and TRBJ1-1; D is perhaps TRBD1 (6 bases). V dropped 10 bases and J dropped 6 bases, with 15 bases sitting between them. The CDR3 extends over 12 amino acids. Per the germline V gene, CDR1 is ENHRY and CDR2 is SYGVKD. CDR3 protein: CATADRHAEAFF. The CDR3 nucleotides read TGTGCCACCGCCGACAGGCACGCTGAAGCTTTCTTT.

The genes are TRBV27 and TRBJ1-1, with TRBD1 matching over 8 bases. CDR1 and CDR2 (germline): MNHEY, SMNVEV (reference sequence). This CDR3 contains 13 residues. After removal of 5 bases from V and 7 bases from J, the junction contained 6 bases not matched to a gene. The CDR3 sequence is CASSPLDRVEAFF. In nucleotides, the CDR3 is TGTGCCAGCAGTCCCCTGGACAGGGTTGAAGCTTTCTTT.

The gene calls are TRBV10-3 and TRBJ1-2; 11 bases are shared with TRBD1. CDR1 and CDR2 (germline): ENHRY, SYGVKD. V lost 10 bases, J lost 5 bases, and 12 bases stayed unmatched. The CDR3 runs to 15 residues. CDR3 residues: CATQVGQGDPYGYTF. In nucleotides, the CDR3 is TGTGCCACCCAGGTGGGACAGGGGGATCCTTATGGCTACACCTTC.

This chain joins TRBV7-9 and TRBJ2-1; TRBD2 matches 12 bases. This CDR3 has 18 residues. Unmatched junction bases numbered 9, after V lost 2 bases and J lost 4 bases. In germline, CDR1 is SEHNR, CDR2 FQNEAQ (reference sequence). CDR3 in DNA: TGTGCCAGCAGCTTACCCGGTCCTAGCGGGAGGGGATACAATGAGCAGTTCTTC. Encoded protein: CASSLPGPSGRGYNEQFF.

In its sample, this clone was seen a few times. This chain uses TRBV30 with TRBJ1-1; possibly TRBD1 for D (6 bases). V was clipped by 0 bases and J by 1 base, with 12 bases between them. CDR3 length equals 15 residues. Germline values: CDR1 GTSNPN, CDR2 SVGIG (reference sequence). Written as DNA, the CDR3 is TGTGCCTGGAGTGTACAGGGCACACCGAACACTGAAGCTTTCTTT. Its protein product is CAWSVQGTPNTEAFF.